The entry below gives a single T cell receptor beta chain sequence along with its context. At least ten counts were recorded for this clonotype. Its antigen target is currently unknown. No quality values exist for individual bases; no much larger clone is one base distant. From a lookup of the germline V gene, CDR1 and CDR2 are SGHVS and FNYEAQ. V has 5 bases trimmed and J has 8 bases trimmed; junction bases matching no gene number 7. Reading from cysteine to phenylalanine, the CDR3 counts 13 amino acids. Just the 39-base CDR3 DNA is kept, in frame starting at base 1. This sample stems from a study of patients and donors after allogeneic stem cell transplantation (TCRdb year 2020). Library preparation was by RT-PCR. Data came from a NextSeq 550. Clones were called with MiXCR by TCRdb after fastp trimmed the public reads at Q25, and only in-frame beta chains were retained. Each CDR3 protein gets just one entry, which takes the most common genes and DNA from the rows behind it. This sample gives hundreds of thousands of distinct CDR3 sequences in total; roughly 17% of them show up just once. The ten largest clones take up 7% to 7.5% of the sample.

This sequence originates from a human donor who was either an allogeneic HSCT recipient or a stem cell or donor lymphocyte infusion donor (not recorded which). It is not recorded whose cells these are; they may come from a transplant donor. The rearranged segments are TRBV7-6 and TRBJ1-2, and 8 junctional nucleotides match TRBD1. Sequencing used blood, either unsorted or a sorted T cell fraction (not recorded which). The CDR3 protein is CASSPQGVGGYTF. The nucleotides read TGTGCCAGCAGCCCACAGGGGGTAGGGGGCTACACCTTC.